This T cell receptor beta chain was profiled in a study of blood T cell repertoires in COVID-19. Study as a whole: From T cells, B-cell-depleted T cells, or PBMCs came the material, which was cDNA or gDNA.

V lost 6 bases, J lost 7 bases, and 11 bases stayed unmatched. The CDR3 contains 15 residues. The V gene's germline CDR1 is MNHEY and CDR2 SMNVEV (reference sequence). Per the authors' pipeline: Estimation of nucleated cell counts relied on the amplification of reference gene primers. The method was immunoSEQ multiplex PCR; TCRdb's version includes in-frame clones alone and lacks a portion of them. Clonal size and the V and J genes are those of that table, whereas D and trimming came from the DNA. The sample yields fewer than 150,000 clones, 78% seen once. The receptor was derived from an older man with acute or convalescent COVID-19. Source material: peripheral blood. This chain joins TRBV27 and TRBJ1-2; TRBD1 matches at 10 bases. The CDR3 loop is CASSTPGQGFGGYTF. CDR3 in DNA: TGTGCCAGCAGCACCCCGGGACAGGGGTTTGGTGGCTACACCTTC.